This T cell receptor beta chain was documented in a study of identical twins. Findings and limits, study-wide: Conclusions were drawn cross-sectionally by statistical analysis, without following the same donors.

CDR1 is SGHTA, CDR2 FQGTGA, per germline. The CDR3 contains 13 residues. Trimming stripped 3 bases from V and 7 bases from J, with 10 bases between. A universal primer site was incorporated via template switching, and the cDNA contained unique molecular identifiers. From the 5' RACE reads, TCRdb called clonotypes with MiXCR, one entry per CDR3 protein. The data contain 690,000 or so distinct CDR3 sequences, approximately 6.1% of them seen just once; the ten biggest clones take up 1.5% to 2%. This clonotype was observed at least ten times. What it binds is not known. Sequences were obtained from naive T cells sorted from blood. The source is a man aged 18 to 35 in good health. The chain carries TRBV7-3 and TRBJ2-1, with D perhaps assigned TRBD1 or TRBD2 (5 bases each). The CDR3 region has the DNA TGTGCCAGCAGCTTGTGGGACGGGAATGAGCAGTTCTTC. Translation gives CASSLWDGNEQFF.